This passage covers 23 T cell receptor beta chains from one sample sequenced in a study of blood T cells in healthy people across ages (dated by TCRdb to the mid-2010s). The method was 5' RACE. Sequencing relied on an Illumina HiSeq 2500. A second PCR of 7 to 11 cycles was performed with a sample-barcoded 5' primer and a J-beta primer mix. TCRdb itself trimmed the public reads at Q25 with fastp, ran MiXCR and retained productive beta chains. One record per CDR3 amino acid sequence lists the most common genes and DNA. The table for this sample lists approximately 780,000 distinct CDR3 sequences; around a quarter of them were counted only once. 3% of the sample comes from the top ten. The sample also formed part of further work on T cells of mothers and their children.

Sequenced: blood. These receptors all stem from a boy younger than 18 in good health.

The V call is TRBV19, the J call TRBJ2-5, with TRBD1 identical over 7 bases. The DNA end is more similar to TRBJ2-7, so the J call may be wrong. Germline loops: CDR1 LNHDA, CDR2 SQIVND (reference sequence). The CDR3 consists of 15 residues. In DNA, the CDR3 is TGTGCCAGTAGTACGGCGGACAGGAGCTCCTACGAGCAGTACTTC. It is translated as CASSTADRSSYEQYF.

This clonotype occurred a few times. The junction departs from the called germline gene at one end, perhaps through a read error. This chain links TRBV6-5 with TRBJ2-5, with D unresolved. CDR3 length: 12 residues. Germline assignment: CDR1 MNHEY and CDR2 SVGAGI. The CDR3 protein is CASTVDGETQYF. CDR3 sequence (DNA): TGTGCCAGCACCGTGGACGGTGAGACCCAGTATTTC.

This clonotype was seen more than once but under ten times. V gene TRBV28 combines with J gene TRBJ2-5; 9 positions agree with TRBD1. The CDR3 consists of 16 residues. Germline CDR1 and CDR2: MDHEN and SYDVKM. V shed 6 bases and J 2 bases; nucleotides not matched to a gene: 10. This CDR3 reads CASSLQTGGDQETQYF. DNA for the CDR3: TGTGCCAGCAGCCTACAAACAGGGGGCGATCAAGAGACCCAGTACTTC.

In this sample, this clonotype turned up a few times. This chain joins TRBV12-3 or TRBV12-4 and TRBJ2-2, with D tentatively TRBD2 (5 bases). The CDR3 consists of 15 residues. The V and J ends lost 2 bases and 5 bases respectively, with 12 bases between them. The CDR3 loop is CASSLLGGRTGELFF. DNA of the CDR3: TGTGCCAGCAGTTTACTTGGAGGCCGAACCGGGGAGCTGTTTTTT.

The chain couples TRBV14 to TRBJ2-5, with D uncertain. This CDR3 is 14 amino acids long. Trimming left V 2 bases short and J 5 bases short, with 12 bases between. Germline V lookup: CDR1 SGHDN, CDR2 FVKESK. CDR3 in DNA: TGTGCCAGCAGCCAACTGAGCTCGCGGGAGACCCAGTACTTC. It codes for CASSQLSSRETQYF.

This clonotype has at least ten counts. V gene TRBV3-1 combines with J gene TRBJ2-7, with D hard to call. The CDR3 extends over 11 amino acids. Germline V lookup: CDR1 LGHDT, CDR2 YNNKEL (reference sequence). Trimming cost V 3 bases and J 5 bases, with 5 bases left between them. This CDR3 is CASSQGNEQYF. The CDR3 DNA reads TGTGCCAGCAGCCAGGGGAACGAGCAGTACTTC.

This clonotype was counted a few times. The V gene is TRBV5-1, the J gene TRBJ1-2; 11 nucleotides agree with TRBD1. CDR3 length: 16 amino acids. After removal of 4 bases from V and 4 bases from J, the junction contained 9 bases not matched to a gene. The germline V gene has CDR1 SGHRS and CDR2 YFSETQ. CDR3 residues: CASSSGQGARGYGYTF. DNA of the CDR3: TGCGCCAGCAGCAGCGGACAGGGGGCGCGAGGCTATGGCTACACCTTC.

CDR3 in amino acids: CASSYQAGLAESEQYF. CDR3 nucleotides: TGTGCCAGCAGCTACCAGGCAGGACTAGCGGAGAGCGAGCAGTACTTC. The gene calls are TRBV6-5 and TRBJ2-7, with 10 bases lining up with TRBD2. Germline V gives CDR1 MNHEY, CDR2 SVGAGI. CDR3 size: 16 residues. V lost 6 bases and J lost 6; bases outside the gene matches: 14.

This sequence joins TRBV6-2 or TRBV6-3 and TRBJ2-5; unclear D gene. V shed 7 bases and J shed 4 bases, with 13 bases lying between them. Germline CDR1 MNHEY, CDR2 SVGEGT. This CDR3 comprises 13 residues. The CDR3 reads CASKDSSRETQYF. CDR3 bases: TGTGCCAGCAAGGATAGCTCTCGAGAGACCCAGTACTTC.

This clonotype was found a few times. The chain recombines TRBV10-3 with TRBJ1-2; D gene unclear. The germline V gene has CDR1 ENHRY and CDR2 SYGVKD. V lost 0 bases to trimming and J lost 6 bases, with 14 bases between them. The CDR3 spans 15 residues. The CDR3 nucleotides are TGTGCCATCAGTGAGTCAGGGCCGGTGGTGGATGGCTACACCTTC. This encodes CAISESGPVVDGYTF.

The chain combines TRBV10-2 with TRBJ2-7; maybe TRBD1 (6 bases). CDR1 and CDR2 (germline): WSHSY, SAAADI. The CDR3 is 14 amino acids. V dropped 6 bases and J dropped 4 bases, with 16 bases sitting between them. The CDR3 spells CASRILQGSYEQYF. The DNA for the CDR3 is TGCGCCAGCAGGATACTACAGGGTAGTTACGAGCAGTACTTC.

The chain uses TRBV10-3 and TRBJ1-4; a weak D match, TRBD1 (5 bases). The V end was cut by 10 bases, the J end by 4 bases, with 13 bases between. Germline-derived CDR1 and CDR2 are ENHRY and SYGVKD. CDR3 length: 13 amino acids. The CDR3 DNA sequence: TGTGCCACGACGTGGGGGGTTAATGAAAAACTGTTTTTT. Translation: CATTWGVNEKLFF.

This clonotype was observed a few times. The V and J genes are TRBV7-9 and TRBJ2-3, with TRBD1 matching 10 bases. J was trimmed by 4 bases and V by 5 bases; bases with no gene match: 9. The germline V gene encodes CDR1 SEHNR and CDR2 FQNEAQ (reference sequence). This CDR3 contains 16 residues. The CDR3 DNA is TGTGCCAGCAGCCCTACGGGACAGGGGCCATCAGATACGCAGTATTTT. Its protein product is CASSPTGQGPSDTQYF.

J is TRBJ1-2 and V is TRBV12-3 or TRBV12-4, with D perhaps TRBD1 (5 bases). Trimming pared 6 bases from V and 2 bases from J, leaving 16 bases between. The CDR3 loop spans 15 amino acids. The CDR3: CASSKGPFTNYGYTF. The CDR3, as DNA: TGTGCCAGCAGCAAGGGACCGTTTACCAACTATGGCTACACCTTC.

The chain links TRBV5-1 to TRBJ2-7; D gene unclear. The V gene's germline CDR1 is SGHRS and CDR2 YFSETQ. The CDR3 length is 11 residues. V was trimmed by 4 bases and J by 3 bases, leaving 5 bases between them. This CDR3 reads CASSVDYEQYF. DNA for the CDR3: TGCGCCAGCAGCGTAGACTACGAGCAGTACTTC.

This chain joins TRBV5-1 and TRBJ1-4, with D possibly TRBD1 on 5 matching bases. Trimming removed 2 bases from V and 7 bases from J, with 15 bases in between. The CDR3 consists of 15 residues. CDR1 SGHRS and CDR2 YFSETQ come from the germline V gene. CDR3 DNA: TGCGCCAGCAGCTTCTTCCCCAGGGCCGGTGAAAAACTGTTTTTT. It is translated as CASSFFPRAGEKLFF.

The chain joins TRBV2 to TRBJ1-4; D is unclear. Germline CDR1 SNHLY, CDR2 FYNNEI. The V end lost 0 bases, the J end lost 5 bases, and 13 bases lay between the germline ends. This CDR3 spans 16 amino acids. The CDR3 sequence: CASSEAGEGYNEKLFF. The CDR3 nucleotides read TGTGCCAGCAGTGAAGCAGGAGAGGGATACAATGAAAAACTGTTTTTT.

The chain couples TRBV14 to TRBJ2-7; D is uncertain. V was shortened by 0 bases and J by 3 bases, with 24 bases between the two germline ends. CDR1 is SGHDN, CDR2 FVKESK, per germline. This CDR3 comprises 19 residues. The CDR3 spells CASSQERSYVGIKLYEQYF. The CDR3 DNA is TGTGCCAGCAGCCAAGAAAGGAGTTACGTTGGGATTAAACTCTACGAGCAGTACTTC.

The rearrangement links TRBV20-1 to TRBJ1-1; the D gene is possibly TRBD1 (5 bases). Between the trimmed V and J ends, which lost 6 bases and 6 bases, there was a span of 20 bases. This CDR3 region has 14 residues. CDR1 and CDR2 from the germline V gene are DFQATT and SNEGSKA (reference sequence). The DNA of the CDR3 is TGCAGTGCCATCGGGGGGACGGGCGTAGCTGAAGCTTTCTTT. Residues: CSAIGGTGVAEAFF.

This chain joins TRBV10-3 and TRBJ1-4, with 9 positions matching TRBD1. Germline CDR1 is ENHRY and CDR2 is SYGVKD. This CDR3 is built from 15 residues. Trimming cost V 2 bases and J 8 bases; bases outside gene matches: 6. The CDR3 region has the DNA TGTGCCATCAGTGAGCCGACAGGGGGTCGGGAAAAACTGTTTTTT. The encoded protein is CAISEPTGGREKLFF.

The rearrangement joins TRBV6-2 or TRBV6-3 to TRBJ1-2; possibly TRBD1 for D (6 bases). Trimming stripped 4 bases from V and 7 bases from J, with 28 bases between. There are 18 residues in the CDR3. Per the germline V gene, CDR1 is MNHEY and CDR2 is SVGEGT. In DNA, the CDR3 is TGTGCCAGCAGTTTCCCCGGAAGCAGGGGCCCTCTTAGGAGTGGCTACACCTTC. Encoded protein: CASSFPGSRGPLRSGYTF.

This chain joins TRBV19 and TRBJ1-4, with D maybe TRBD1 (5 bases). The CDR3 extends over 14 amino acids. V was pared by 7 bases and J by 6 bases, with 15 bases between. Germline loops: CDR1 LNHDA, CDR2 SQIVND (reference sequence). This CDR3 reads CASKYGGVDEKLFF. The CDR3 DNA reads as TGTGCCAGTAAATATGGGGGAGTTGATGAAAAACTGTTTTTT.

The chain links TRBV5-5 to TRBJ1-2; 8 nucleotides match TRBD1. The CDR3 is made up of 16 amino acids. Trimming took 3 bases from V and 5 from J; bases not matched to a gene: 12. Per the germline V gene, CDR1 is SGHKS and CDR2 is YYEKEE (reference sequence). The CDR3 region has the DNA TGTGCCAGCAGCTATACAGGGGGGTCCGACCTTTATGGCTACACCTTC. Encoded protein: CASSYTGGSDLYGYTF.